Given below is one T cell receptor beta chain in context. Its specificity is unknown. The data were produced by immunoSEQ multiplex PCR, yet TCRdb's version contains in-frame clones alone and is incomplete. The sample records around 99,000 clones, about four fifths being singletons. The sample comes from a study of a mutant IDH1 vaccine in newly diagnosed glioma. Study in general: Sex distribution of treated patients was approximately 60% male and roughly 40% female; mean age was about 40 years. Standard pretreatment was either radiotherapy, temozolomide, or, for most, radiochemotherapy with temozolomide.

Regarding time point: baseline, week 1 (first vaccination visit). The treatment is: pre-vaccination baseline after standard-of-care therapy. The CDR3 covers 17 residues. After removal of 1 base from V and 4 bases from J, the junction contained 6 bases not matched to a gene. Germline CDR1 reads SGHNT; CDR2 reads YYREEE (reference sequence). Whole-study results and caveats: Vaccination induced immune responses in around 94% of patients. Variations in leading peripheral T cell clonotypes appeared to have no connection with pseudoprogression.

The chain recombines TRBV5-4 with TRBJ2-3; 13 bases align to TRBD2. The starting material was PBMCs, obtained from a glioma patient treated with radiotherapy, temozolomide or both. The sequence was collected from a man aged 35-49 years with glioma. The DNA of the CDR3 is TGTGCCAGCAGCTTGCCGGGACTAGCGGGAATTGCAGATACGCAGTATTTT. It codes for CASSLPGLAGIADTQYF.